This TCR beta chain stems from a study of T-cell memory formation after mild COVID-19. TCRdb re-analysed the 5' RACE reads in MiXCR, keeping a single row per CDR3 protein. Of under 400,000 distinct CDR3 sequences listed, 28% were seen once; the top ten hold around an eighth. The CDR3 runs to 16 residues. Trimming shortened V by 3 bases and J by 0 bases, and 14 bases separated the two germline ends. The sample holds a few counts of this clonotype. This receptor was taken from an adult woman who had mild COVID-19 (a few samples of this study predate the infection). Cell type and time point are not known. J is TRBJ1-1 and V is TRBV12-3 or TRBV12-4; D remains ambiguous. The sequencing input was PBMCs or a T cell subset sorted from them (not recorded which). The CDR3 is CASSLEPRYMNTEAFF. As DNA, the CDR3 is TGTGCCAGCAGTTTGGAACCGCGATACATGAACACTGAAGCTTTCTTT.